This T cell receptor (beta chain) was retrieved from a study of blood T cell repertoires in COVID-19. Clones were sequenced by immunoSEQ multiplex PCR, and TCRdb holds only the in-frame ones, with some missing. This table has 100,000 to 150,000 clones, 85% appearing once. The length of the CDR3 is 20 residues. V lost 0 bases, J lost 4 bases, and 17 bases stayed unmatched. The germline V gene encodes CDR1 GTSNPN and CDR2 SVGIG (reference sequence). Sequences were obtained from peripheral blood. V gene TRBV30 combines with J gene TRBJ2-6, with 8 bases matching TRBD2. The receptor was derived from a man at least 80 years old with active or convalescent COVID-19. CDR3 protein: CAWSVVSGGAFLAGANVLTF. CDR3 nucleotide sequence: TGTGCCTGGAGTGTAGTGTCGGGGGGGGCCTTCTTGGCCGGGGCCAACGTCCTGACTTTC.